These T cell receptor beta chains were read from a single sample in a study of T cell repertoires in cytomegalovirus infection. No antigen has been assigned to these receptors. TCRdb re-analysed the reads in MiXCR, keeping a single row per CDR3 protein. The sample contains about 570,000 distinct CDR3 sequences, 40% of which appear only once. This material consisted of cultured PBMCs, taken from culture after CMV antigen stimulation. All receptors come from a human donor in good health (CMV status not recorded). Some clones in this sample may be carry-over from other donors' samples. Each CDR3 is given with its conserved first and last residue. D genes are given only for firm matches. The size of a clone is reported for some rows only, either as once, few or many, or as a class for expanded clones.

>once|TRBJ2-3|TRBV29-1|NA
TGCAGCGTTGATGATGGAGCCACAGATACGCAGTATTTT
CSVDDGATDTQYF
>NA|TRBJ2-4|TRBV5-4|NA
TGTGCCAGCAGTCCAGGGATAGCCAAAAACATTCAGTACTTC
CASSPGIAKNIQYF
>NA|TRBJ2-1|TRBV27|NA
TGTGCCAGCAGTTTATCAGGGGTGGATGAGCAGTTCTTC
CASSLSGVDEQFF
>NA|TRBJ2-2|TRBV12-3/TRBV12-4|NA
TGTGCCAGCAGTTTCGGGTGGACCGGGGAGCTGTTTTTT
CASSFGWTGELFF
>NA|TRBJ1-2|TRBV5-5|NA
TGTGCCAGCAGCCGGGCAGATGGGGGCTATGGCTACACCTTC
CASSRADGGYGYTF
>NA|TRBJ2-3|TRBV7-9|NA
TGTGCCAGCAGCTTAGTTCTAGCGTCTAGCACAGATACGCAGTATTTT
CASSLVLASSTDTQYF
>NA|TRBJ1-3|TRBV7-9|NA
TGTGCCAGCAGCTTCACCGGTACCGGAAACACCATATATTTT
CASSFTGTGNTIYF
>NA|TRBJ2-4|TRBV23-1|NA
TGCGCCAGCAGTGGCCTCCCGGGACACGCCAAAAACATTCAGTACTTC
CASSGLPGHAKNIQYF
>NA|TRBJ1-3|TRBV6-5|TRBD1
TGTGCCAGCAGCCCGACAGGGAACCCCATCTCTGGAAACACCATATATTTT
CASSPTGNPISGNTIYF
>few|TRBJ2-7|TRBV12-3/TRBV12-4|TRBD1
TGTGCCAGCAGTTTGACAGGGCGGCCCAACGAGCAGTACTTC
CASSLTGRPNEQYF
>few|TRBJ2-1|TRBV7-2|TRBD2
TGTGCCAGCAGCCCGAAGATAGCGGGAGCTGAGCAGTTCTTC
CASSPKIAGAEQFF
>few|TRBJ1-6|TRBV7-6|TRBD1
TGTGCCAGCAGTCCCGCCGCGGGGACAGGGGGATTAAGCTCCTATAATTCACCCCTCCACTTT
CASSPAAGTGGLSSYNSPLHF
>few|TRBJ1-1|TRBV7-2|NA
TGTGCCAGCAGCTTAACGCAAGTGAACACTGAAGCTTTCTTT
CASSLTQVNTEAFF
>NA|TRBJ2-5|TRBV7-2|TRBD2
TGTGCCAGCAGACAGAGACTAGCGGGAGGGGAGACCCAGTACTTC
CASRQRLAGGETQYF
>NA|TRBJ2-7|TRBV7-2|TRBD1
TGTGCCAGCAGCTTTGGGACAGGGGTTACTGGCTCCTACGAGCAGTACTTC
CASSFGTGVTGSYEQYF
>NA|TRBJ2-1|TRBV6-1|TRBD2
TGTGCCAGCAGTGCGGGACTAGCGGGAGTGAATGAGCAGTTCTTC
CASSAGLAGVNEQFF
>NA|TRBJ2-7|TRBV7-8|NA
TGTGCCAGCAGCCAAAGGGGATGGGAAAACCGCGAGCAGTACTTC
CASSQRGWENREQYF
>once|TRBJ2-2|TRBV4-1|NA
TGCGCCAGCAGCCAAGTTCCCGCGGGGTCCGGGGAGCTGTTTTTT
CASSQVPAGSGELFF
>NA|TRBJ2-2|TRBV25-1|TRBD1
TGTGCCAGCAGCTCAAGACAGGGTTTCCCCACCGGGGAGCTGTTTTTT
CASSSRQGFPTGELFF
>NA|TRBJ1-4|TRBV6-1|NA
TGTGCCAGCACTAAGACAGGACCTAATGAAAAACTGTTTTTT
CASTKTGPNEKLFF
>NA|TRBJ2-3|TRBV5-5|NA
TGTGCCAGCAGCTTGGAGGGGGGAGAGGTCCCCACAGATACGCAGTATTTT
CASSLEGGEVPTDTQYF
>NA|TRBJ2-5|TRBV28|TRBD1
TGTGCCAGCACCTATGGGACAGCCATAAAAGAGACCCAGTACTTC
CASTYGTAIKETQYF
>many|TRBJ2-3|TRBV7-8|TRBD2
TGTGCCAGCAGCCGCACTAGCGGGGTAGATGCGCAGTATTTT
CASSRTSGVDAQYF
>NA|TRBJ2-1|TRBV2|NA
TGTGCCAGCACCGAAACGAAGGGCTATGAGCAGTTCTTC
CASTETKGYEQFF
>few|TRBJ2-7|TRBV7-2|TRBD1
TGTGCCAGCAGCTCGACAGGGGGGAGCTCCTACGAGCAGTACTTC
CASSSTGGSSYEQYF
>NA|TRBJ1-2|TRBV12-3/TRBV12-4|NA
TGTGCCAGCAGTTTAGCTAGGGGGGTCATAAACGGCTACACCTTC
CASSLARGVINGYTF
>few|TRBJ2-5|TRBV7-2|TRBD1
TGTGCCAGCAGCTCCCGACAGGGAATGCAAGAGACCCAGTACTTC
CASSSRQGMQETQYF
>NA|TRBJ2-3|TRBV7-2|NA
TGTGCCAGCAGCTTTTGGGGGGCGCAGTATTTT
CASSFWGAQYF
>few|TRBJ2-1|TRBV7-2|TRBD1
TGTGCCAGCAGCCCCCGGACAGGGACCCCCTACAATGAGCAGTTCTTC
CASSPRTGTPYNEQFF
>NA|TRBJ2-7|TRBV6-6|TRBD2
TGTGCCAGCCGATCTAGCGGGAGCTCCTACGAGCAGTACTTC
CASRSSGSSYEQYF
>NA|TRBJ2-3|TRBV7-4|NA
TGTGCCAGCATTAGAGACCGCACAGATACGCAGTATTTT
CASIRDRTDTQYF
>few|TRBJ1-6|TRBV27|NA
TGTGCCAGCACCGCGTGGGGGGCTTCGAATAATTCACCCCTCCACTTT
CASTAWGASNNSPLHF
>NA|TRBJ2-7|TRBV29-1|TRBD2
TGCAGCGTTGAGGCTAGCGGGGACGAGCAGTACTTC
CSVEASGDEQYF
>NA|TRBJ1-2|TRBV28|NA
TGTGCCAGCAGTTCCTCACCCCAAACGGTTCATGGCTACACCTTC
CASSSSPQTVHGYTF
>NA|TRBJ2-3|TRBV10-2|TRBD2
TGCGCCAGCAGTGAGCCGGCGGGAGATCTAGATACGCAGTATTTT
CASSEPAGDLDTQYF
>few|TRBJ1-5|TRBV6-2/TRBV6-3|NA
TGTGCCAGCCTGAAGGGGGGGTTGGGCAATCAGCCCCAGCATTTT
CASLKGGLGNQPQHF
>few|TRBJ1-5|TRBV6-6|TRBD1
TGTGCCAGCAGTTACGACAGGGAACGGCCCCAGCATTTT
CASSYDRERPQHF
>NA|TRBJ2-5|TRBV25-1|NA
TGTGCCAGCAGTGAAACGGACGGACCCCAAGAGACCCAGTACTTC
CASSETDGPQETQYF
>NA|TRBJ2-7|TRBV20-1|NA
TGCAGTGCTGGGACAGCGGGTTCAATCTACGAGCAGTACTTC
CSAGTAGSIYEQYF
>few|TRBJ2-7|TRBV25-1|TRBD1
TGTGCCAGCAGTGAACCTCCAGGGGGTACGCAGTACTTC
CASSEPPGGTQYF
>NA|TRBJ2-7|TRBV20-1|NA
TGCAGTGCTAGAGACCAGGGTGGCCCGAACTACGAGCAGTACTTC
CSARDQGGPNYEQYF
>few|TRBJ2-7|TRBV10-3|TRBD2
TGTGCCATCAGAGGCGCGGGAGGGGTAGGCGAGCAGTACTTC
CAIRGAGGVGEQYF
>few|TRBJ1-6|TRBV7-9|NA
TGTGCCAGCAGCCCCGCCCTGGGATTGGCCCTCCACTTT
CASSPALGLALHF
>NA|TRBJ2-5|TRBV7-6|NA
TGTGCCAGCAGAAGCGCGGGGCAGGGGGAGACCCAGTACTTC
CASRSAGQGETQYF
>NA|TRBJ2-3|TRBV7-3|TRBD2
TGTGCCAGCAGCACCCGGACTAGCGGGGTCCTCACAGATACGCAGTATTTT
CASSTRTSGVLTDTQYF
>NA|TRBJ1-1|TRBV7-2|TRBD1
TGTGCCAGCAGCTTAAAGGGGGCAGCGAACACTGAAGCTTTCTTT
CASSLKGAANTEAFF
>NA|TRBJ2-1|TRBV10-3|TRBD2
TGTGCCATCAGTGAGTCCCGGGGGGGCTCCTACAATGAGCAGTTCTTC
CAISESRGGSYNEQFF
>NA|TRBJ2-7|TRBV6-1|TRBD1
TGTGCCAGCAACGGCGGACAGGCGGGCTACGAGCAGTACTTC
CASNGGQAGYEQYF
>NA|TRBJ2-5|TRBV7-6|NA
TGTGCCAGCAGCTCGAGAGGGCCCCAGGGGGAGGCCCAGTACTTC
CASSSRGPQGEAQYF
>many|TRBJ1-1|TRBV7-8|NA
TGTGCCAGCAGCTCGCAGGGCGGGGACACTGAAGCTTTCTTT
CASSSQGGDTEAFF
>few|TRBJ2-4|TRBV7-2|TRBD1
TGTGCCAGCAGCGTACCGGGACAGGGGGCCGGTAGGGCCAAAAACATTCAGTACTTC
CASSVPGQGAGRAKNIQYF